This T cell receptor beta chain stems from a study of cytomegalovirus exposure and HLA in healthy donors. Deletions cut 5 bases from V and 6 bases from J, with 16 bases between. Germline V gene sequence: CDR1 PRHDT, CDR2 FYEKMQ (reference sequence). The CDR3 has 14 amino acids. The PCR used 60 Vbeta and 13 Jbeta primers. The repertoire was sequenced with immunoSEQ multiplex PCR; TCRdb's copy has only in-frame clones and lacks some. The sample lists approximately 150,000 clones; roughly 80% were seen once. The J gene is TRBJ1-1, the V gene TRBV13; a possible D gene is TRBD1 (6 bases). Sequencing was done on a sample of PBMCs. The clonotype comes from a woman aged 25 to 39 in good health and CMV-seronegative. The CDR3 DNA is TGTGCCAGCAGCCGAGACAGGAGAAGGGCTGAAGCTTTCTTT. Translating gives CASSRDRRRAEAFF.